A single sample gave rise to the 7 T cell receptor beta chains below, sequenced in a study of regulatory T cells in long-lasting Graves disease. Time point defined: newly diagnosed GD, antithyroid drugs for less than 3 months. PBMC-extracted RNA yielded the TCR library. Library construction for TCR beta used iRepertoire HTBI primers and Arm-PCR of CDR3 regions. TCRdb used MiXCR to reprocess the multiplex PCR reads, holding one entry per CDR3 protein. Of roughly 420,000 distinct CDR3 sequences in the sample, roughly 15% were seen once. These data also featured in a second study, about T cells in Graves' hyperthyroidism and ophthalmopathy.

This material consisted of peripheral blood mononuclear cells (PBMCs), taken at new diagnosis, from a patient treated with antithyroid drugs. Receptors were obtained from a woman aged 18-29 years with Graves disease.

Many counts were recorded for this clonotype. The gene calls are TRBV27 and TRBJ2-1, with D possibly TRBD2 on 6 matching bases. Germline values: CDR1 MNHEY, CDR2 SMNVEV (reference sequence). V was shortened by 2 bases and J by 7 bases, with 9 bases between the two germline ends. This CDR3 contains 13 residues. CDR3 loop: CASSLVAGNEQFF. The CDR3 coding sequence is TGTGCCAGCAGTTTAGTGGCGGGGAATGAGCAGTTCTTC.

This clonotype came up many times. The J gene is TRBJ2-7, the V gene TRBV11-3; the match to TRBD1 covers 7 bases. Germline V gene lookup returns CDR1 SGHNT and CDR2 YENEEA. This CDR3 is 15 amino acids long. J lost 5 bases, V lost 5 bases, and 12 bases had no gene match. In DNA, the CDR3 is TGTGCCAGCAGCCTAACGACGGACAGGTACGACGAGCAGTACTTC. This codes for CASSLTTDRYDEQYF.

The chain is built from TRBV7-6 and TRBJ2-7, with a tentative D call TRBD2 (5 bases). CDR1 is SGHVS and CDR2 is FNYEAQ in the germline V gene. The CDR3 runs 14 residues. V lost 4 bases and J 5 bases, leaving 15 bases between the germline ends. CDR3 sequence reads: CASSYPPGSDEQYF. The CDR3 bases are TGTGCCAGCAGCTACCCCCCGGGAAGCGACGAGCAGTACTTC.

Many counts were recorded for this clonotype. J is TRBJ2-1 and V is TRBV7-2; D remains unclear. V gave up 5 bases and J gave up 8 bases, with 13 bases separating them. Germline CDR1 is SGHTA and CDR2 is FQGNSA. CDR3 length equals 13 residues. The CDR3 nucleotides are TGTGCCAGCAGCCAGCCCCCTTCTCATGAGCAGTTCTTC. It yields the protein CASSQPPSHEQFF.

This clonotype turned up a few times. The chain employs TRBV27 and TRBJ2-2; unclear D gene. Trimming removed 5 bases from V and 6 bases from J, with 10 bases in between. The CDR3 loop spans 13 amino acids. Germline V lookup: CDR1 MNHEY, CDR2 SMNVEV (reference sequence). In nucleotides, the CDR3 is TGTGCCAGCAGTCCGCTCGAGGCCGGGGAGCTGTTTTTT. Its protein is CASSPLEAGELFF.

This clonotype was counted between two and nine times. This sequence joins TRBV4-3 and TRBJ2-5; 13 positions agree with TRBD2. The CDR3 contains 20 residues. V was clipped by 2 bases and J by 0 bases; unmatched bases: 12. The germline gives CDR1 LGHNA, CDR2 YSLEER. DNA of the CDR3: TGCGCCAGCAGCCAATACAGTACTAGCGGGAGGGCCACGTACCAAGAGACCCAGTACTTC. Encoded protein: CASSQYSTSGRATYQETQYF.

In this sample, this clonotype turned up a few times. A far larger clone is a single base away, which makes a read error likely. The CDR3 sequence is CASSQDRDPFYEQFF. DNA for the CDR3: TGTGCCAGCAGTCAAGACCGGGATCCCTTTTACGAGCAGTTCTTC. This rearrangement joins TRBV11-1 to TRBJ2-1, with a weak D call TRBD2 (5 bases). The ends were cut back, 6 bases at V and 10 bases at J, with 22 bases in the middle. CDR1 is SGHAT and CDR2 is FQDESV in the germline V gene (reference sequence). This CDR3 contains 15 residues.